This T cell receptor beta chain was sequenced during a study of blood T cell repertoires in COVID-19. Overall study: PBMCs, B-cell-depleted T cells, or T cells were the source of the cDNA or gDNA that made up the material.

This CDR3 is 15 amino acids long. V lost 4 bases to trimming and J lost 5 bases, with 17 bases between them. Germline CDR1 LGHDT, CDR2 YNNKEL (reference sequence). Individuals aged 18 to 89 years were recruited from about two dozen US areas. Original handling: From reference gene primer amplification, estimates of nucleated cell counts were derived. Sequencing was performed with immunoSEQ multiplex PCR; in TCRdb, only in-frame clones are kept and a portion is missing. From that table come the V and J calls and clone size; the DNA was used to work out D and trimming. The sample carries around 390,000 clones, 80% to 90% recorded once.

The TCR sequence derives from a woman between 45 and 65 years old who had recovered from COVID-19. The chain carries TRBV3-1 (or the pseudogene TRBV3-2) and TRBJ1-2, with no clear D. The specimen was PBMCs or T cells enriched from blood (not recorded which). The CDR3 spells CASSLRRPSFYGYTF. DNA for the CDR3: TGTGCCAGCAGCCTAAGGCGGCCTTCCTTTTATGGCTACACCTTC.